This T cell receptor beta chain was recovered during a study of blood T cell repertoires in COVID-19. Across the study: The origin of the acute and convalescent COVID-19 samples was the United States, Italy and Spain. Sample material is recorded as cDNA or gDNA derived from T cells, B-cell-depleted T cells, or PBMCs.

In the authors' methods: Amplified reference gene primers provided the basis for estimating nucleated cell counts. Sequencing was performed with immunoSEQ multiplex PCR; in TCRdb, only in-frame clones are kept and a portion is missing. V, J and clone size derive from that table, while D and trimming were established from the DNA sequence. The repertoire holds fewer than 90,000 clones, with roughly nine tenths as singletons. CDR1 and CDR2 from the germline V gene are MNHNS and SASEGT. This CDR3 contains 14 residues. The V end lost 2 bases, the J end lost 5 bases, and 7 bases lay between the germline ends. This clone was counted a few times.

The chain joins TRBV6-1 to TRBJ1-6; D not resolved. The origin of this receptor is a man aged 70 or older with active COVID-19. Sequencing input: peripheral blood. The CDR3 region is CASSEIQDNSPLHF. DNA for the CDR3: TGTGCCAGCAGTGAAATTCAGGATAATTCACCCCTCCACTTT.